Each of the 5 T cell receptor beta chains below was sequenced from the same sample in a study of control samples from healthy donors and cancer patients. Method: immunoSEQ multiplex PCR; TCRdb's copy keeps in-frame clones and lacks some. The sample has about 120,000 clones; 80% to 90% are singletons. Sequences were obtained from PBMCs. The source of these receptors is a woman aged 45-59 years with colorectal cancer.

The chain joins TRBV6-5 to TRBJ2-2; possibly TRBD1 or TRBD2 for D (5 bases each). The CDR3 is 15 amino acids. From germline, CDR1 is MNHEY and CDR2 SVGAGI. Trimming stripped 2 bases from V and 5 bases from J, with 12 bases between. As DNA, the CDR3 is TGTGCCAGCAGTTACCCTCTCGAGGGGACCGGGGAGCTGTTTTTT. This gives the protein CASSYPLEGTGELFF.

This chain joins TRBV7-8 and TRBJ1-4; D gene uncertain. The V and J ends lost 6 bases and 0 bases respectively, with 14 bases between them. The germline V gene has CDR1 SGHVS and CDR2 FQNEAQ. The CDR3 is 16 amino acids. CDR3 coding DNA: TGTGCCAGCAGGAGAAGAGAACAGACAACTAATGAAAAACTGTTTTTT. Translation: CASRRREQTTNEKLFF.

The chain is built from TRBV5-1 and TRBJ2-1; tentatively, D is TRBD1 (5 bases). V dropped 5 bases and J dropped 5 bases, with 14 bases sitting between them. Per the germline V gene, CDR1 is SGHRS and CDR2 is YFSETQ. There are 14 residues in the CDR3. The CDR3 DNA follows: TGCGCCAGCAGTACAGGTGATCGCGACAATGAGCAGTTCTTC. It translates to CASSTGDRDNEQFF.

The chain couples TRBV5-1 to TRBJ2-7; tentative D call: TRBD1 (7 bases). The CDR3 covers 13 residues. V gave up 4 bases and J gave up 2 bases, with 10 bases separating them. Germline V CDR1 and CDR2: SGHRS, YFSETQ. The CDR3 sequence: CASSGGTAYEQYF. The CDR3 DNA reads TGCGCCAGCAGCGGAGGGACAGCCTACGAGCAGTACTTC. Full variable domain (rest looked up from reference TRBV5-1 and TRBJ2-7): KAGVTQTPRYLIKTRGQQVTLSCSPISGHRSVSWYQQTPGQGLQFLFEYFSETQRNKGNFPGRFSGRQFSNSRSEMNVSTLELGDSALYLCASSGGTAYEQYFGPGTRLTVT.

The chain couples TRBV19 to TRBJ2-5; no clear D. Trimming took 4 bases from V and 1 from J, leaving 7 bases between them. This CDR3 comprises 13 residues. Germline V gives CDR1 LNHDA, CDR2 SQIVND (reference sequence). CDR3 nucleotide sequence: TGTGCCAGTAGTAGGGAAGTCCAAGAGACCCAGTACTTC. Amino acid sequence: CASSREVQETQYF.